One sample yielded the 15 T cell receptor beta chains listed below, sequenced in a study of tumor and adjacent non-tumor tissue in lung cancer. A modified ARM-PCR protocol with three rounds of nested PCR amplified TCRbeta. A single record per CDR3 protein comes from TCRdb applying MiXCR to the multiplex PCR reads. The table records about 67,000 distinct CDR3 sequences, 75% to 85% of them present only once. This sample's RNA came from whole unsorted tissue. This non-tumor lung sample came from over 3 cm beyond the tumor edge. The sample was distant non-tumor lung tissue. The source is a man in his 60s with non-small cell lung cancer.

This clonotype was counted ten times or more. The rearrangement uses TRBV29-1 and TRBJ2-1; 12 bases agree with TRBD2. With 5 bases clipped from V and 6 bases from J, the junction kept 5 bases outside the gene matches. The CDR3 runs 14 residues. Looked up from germline, CDR1 is SQVTM and CDR2 is ANQGSEA. The CDR3 spells CSVLTSGSVNEQFF. The DNA for the CDR3 is TGCAGCGTTCTGACTAGCGGGAGCGTCAATGAGCAGTTCTTC.

The chain recombines TRBV12-3 or TRBV12-4 with TRBJ2-1; 12 nucleotides match TRBD2. This CDR3 spans 14 amino acids. Trimming cost V 7 bases and J 7 bases; bases outside gene matches: 5. The CDR3 bases are TGTGCCAGCAAAGCTGGACTAGCGGGAAATGAGCAGTTCTTC. It is translated as CASKAGLAGNEQFF.

A word on this clonotype: Sequence at one end of the junction differs from germline and may be a read error. This chain links TRBV9 with TRBJ2-5; tentatively, D is TRBD2 (5 bases). The CDR3 loop spans 12 amino acids. The germline gives CDR1 SGDLS, CDR2 YYNGEE. The CDR3 DNA sequence: TGTGCCAGCAGCGTAGACGGGGAGACCCAGTACTTT. Translation gives CASSVDGETQYF.

Regarding this clonotype: At one end the junction does not follow the germline gene, possibly because of a read error. The chain links TRBV12-3 or TRBV12-4 to TRBJ2-5; D unclear. This CDR3 region has 13 residues. CDR3 region: CASSLSLQETQCF. DNA for the CDR3: TGTGCCAGTAGTTTATCCCTCCAGGAGACCCAGTGCTTC.

This clonotype was recorded at least ten times. The chain recombines TRBV4-1 with TRBJ2-7, with 8 bases that match TRBD1. V lost 2 bases, J lost 4 bases, and 13 bases stayed unmatched. The CDR3 covers 17 residues. Looked up from germline, CDR1 is MGHRA and CDR2 is YSYEKL. CDR3 protein: CASSQLPGGASLYEQYF. DNA of the CDR3: TGCGCCAGCAGCCAATTGCCAGGGGGCGCTTCTCTGTACGAGCAGTACTTC.

This clonotype was seen at least ten times. This chain links TRBV5-1 with TRBJ2-3; a weak D match, TRBD1 (5 bases). The CDR3 is made up of 15 amino acids. From germline, CDR1 is SGHRS and CDR2 YFSETQ. V lost 3 bases, J lost 1 base, and 12 bases lay in between. This CDR3 reads CASSWKGAGTDTQYF. CDR3 DNA sequence: TGCGCCAGCAGCTGGAAAGGGGCCGGCACAGATACGCAGTATTTT.

The table lists this clonotype with a count of one. At one end, the junction sequence differs from germline, possibly due to a read error. The chain links TRBV6-2 or TRBV6-3 to TRBJ2-1; TRBD2 matches 7 bases. The CDR3 extends over 17 amino acids. Germline loops: CDR1 MNHEY, CDR2 SVGEGT. The CDR3 DNA follows: TGTGCCAGCAATTACAATATACGCGGGAGTTTCCTCCCTGATCAGTTCTTC. It codes for CASNYNIRGSFLPDQFF.

Comments on this clonotype: The CDR3 carries no conserved terminal phenylalanine or tryptophan, so it likely arises from a read error. The chain joins TRBV29-1 to TRBJ1-1; no firm D call. The germline gives CDR1 SQVTM, CDR2 ANQGSEA. CDR3 length: 14 amino acids. Here the CDR3 DNA reads TGCAGCGTTGATAGGCCTGGGGTGAACACTGAGGCTTTCCTT. Translating gives CSVDRPGVNTEAFL.

The chain couples TRBV29-1 to TRBJ2-3; tentative D call: TRBD2 (6 bases). Trimming stripped 4 bases from V and 0 bases from J, with 11 bases between. CDR3 length: 14 amino acids. Per the germline V gene, CDR1 is SQVTM and CDR2 is ANQGSEA. In nucleotides, the CDR3 is TGCAGCGTTGTTGGAGCGGGTAGCACAGATACGCAGTATTTT. This gives the protein CSVVGAGSTDTQYF.

Points on this clonotype: The CDR3 does not close with the conserved phenylalanine or tryptophan, likely indicating a read error. The CDR3 protein is CASSQDVTGGPTDQFS. The DNA of the CDR3 is TGTGCCAGCAGCCAAGATGTGACTGGAGGGCCTACCGACCAGTTCTCC. The chain links TRBV4-2 to TRBJ2-1; D might be TRBD2 (6 bases). CDR3 length: 16 amino acids. The germline V gene has CDR1 LGHNA and CDR2 YNFKEQ. The ends were cut back, 0 bases at V and 13 bases at J, with 22 bases in the middle.

V is TRBV6-5 and J is TRBJ2-1; TRBD1 or TRBD2 may be the D gene (5 bases each). CDR3 length: 11 residues. CDR1 is MNHEY and CDR2 is SVGAGI in the germline V gene. Deletions cut 4 bases from V and 9 bases from J, with 7 bases between. As DNA, the CDR3 is TGTGCCAGCAGTTCCGGGACTGAGCAGTTCTTC. Protein: CASSSGTEQFF.

This clonotype was counted at least ten times. The rearrangement uses TRBV28 and TRBJ2-1; TRBD1 agrees at 8 bases. V dropped 2 bases and J dropped 8; count of bases not matched to a gene: 11. CDR3 length equals 16 residues. From germline, CDR1 is MDHEN and CDR2 SYDVKM. In DNA, the CDR3 is TGTGCCAGCAGTTTAAGGACAGGGAGCAACTTCGATGAGCAGTTCTTC. This gives the protein CASSLRTGSNFDEQFF.

Of note for this clonotype: Germline and junction disagree at one end, which may indicate a read error. The V call is TRBV5-6, the J call TRBJ2-7; a weak D match, TRBD2 (5 bases). The CDR3 length is 14 residues. The V gene's germline CDR1 is SGHDT and CDR2 YYEEEE. DNA for the CDR3: TGTGCCAGTAGCTTATCCGGGGAGTCCTTCGAGCGGTACTTC. This codes for CASSLSGESFERYF. The full variable domain, rest sourced from reference TRBV5-6 and TRBJ2-7, is DAGVTQSPTHLIKTRGQQVTLRCSPKSGHDTVSWYQQALGQGPQFIFQYYEEEERQRGNFPDRFSGHQFPNYSSELNVNALLLGDSALYLCASSLSGESFERYFGPGTRLTVT.

As concerns this clonotype: This likely comes from a read error, as the CDR3 has no conserved phenylalanine or tryptophan at its end. The CDR3 reads CATSQARSSGSYEQYL. The CDR3 nucleotides read TGTGCCACCAGCCAAGCTCGGAGTAGCGGGAGTTACGAGCAGTACCTC. The chain joins TRBV4-2 to TRBJ2-7; 9 bases align to TRBD2. Germline-derived CDR1 and CDR2 are LGHNA and YNFKEQ. The CDR3 is made up of 16 amino acids.

Of note for this clonotype: A read error may produce the germline difference seen at one junction end. V is TRBV11-1 and J is TRBJ2-2; 7 bases map to TRBD1. CDR3 length: 14 residues. Germline CDR1 and CDR2: SGHAT and FQDESV (reference sequence). CDR3 nucleotide sequence: TGTGCCAGCAACTCCAGACAGGGCCCCGGGGAGCTGTTCTTT. Its translation is CASNSRQGPGELFF.